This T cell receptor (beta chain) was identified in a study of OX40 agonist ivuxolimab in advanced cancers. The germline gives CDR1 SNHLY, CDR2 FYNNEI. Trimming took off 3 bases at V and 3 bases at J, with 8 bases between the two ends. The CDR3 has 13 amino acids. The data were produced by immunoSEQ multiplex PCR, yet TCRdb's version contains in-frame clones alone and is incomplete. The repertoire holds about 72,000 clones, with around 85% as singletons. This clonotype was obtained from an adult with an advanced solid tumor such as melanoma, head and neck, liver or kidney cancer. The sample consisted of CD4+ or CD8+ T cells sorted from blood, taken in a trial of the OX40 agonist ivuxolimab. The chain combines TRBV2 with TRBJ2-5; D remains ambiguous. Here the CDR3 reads CASSDGFEETQYF. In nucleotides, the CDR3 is TGTGCCAGCAGTGATGGCTTTGAAGAGACCCAGTACTTC.